The T cell receptor beta chain under discussion was sequenced for a study of T cells after somatic rescue of genetic block (TCRdb year 2020). At the level of the whole study: What the study looked at was long-term robustness, specifically in a T-cell system that came about through somatic rescue of a genetic block in T-cell development.

Library preparation employed the immunoSEQ multiplex PCR assay. The immuneACCESS repertoire file appears here via TCRdb, limited to in-frame rearrangements. These files lack a portion of the clones; in checked studies, under half of the deficit traces to unresolved V genes, and the cause of the others is not known. This sample gives tens of thousands of clones in total; around 92% of them show up just once. The ten largest clonotypes hold about 2.7% of the sample. About this clone itself: Its antigen remains undetermined. Per-base quality was not reported, and no clone a single base away is much larger than it.

V is pared back by 4 bases and J by 7 bases, with 14 bases lying between the germline termini. Counted from cysteine to phenylalanine, this CDR3 has 13 amino acids. Solely the CDR3 DNA is kept, with 39 bases framed from the first base. Per the germline V gene, SGHDT is the CDR1 and YYEEEE is the CDR2. Sequencing was performed on peripheral blood mononuclear cells (PBMCs). The rearrangement joined TRBV5-6 to TRBJ1-1; the D gene is unclear. This clonotype was sampled from a man aged 40-49 years. The CDR3: CASSLRTTFEAFF. The base sequence is TGTGCCAGCAGCCTACGGACCACTTTTGAAGCTTTCTTT.